The 30 T cell receptor beta chains listed next were all sequenced from one sample in a study of identical twins. TCRdb ran MiXCR on the 5' RACE reads and lists one entry per CDR3 protein. Here the sample spans approximately 230,000 distinct CDR3 sequences, approximately 5.9% being singletons. This same sample was also taken into another study, of T cells expressing NK-cell markers.

The sequencing input was CD8+ T cells sorted from blood. These receptors originate from a woman in her late teens or twenties in good health.

This clonotype occurred a few times. This chain's CDR3 is CASSLQGADTQYF. CDR3 bases: TGTGCCAGCAGCTTGCAGGGGGCAGATACGCAGTATTTT. This chain links TRBV7-9 with TRBJ2-3; TRBD1 aligns across 7 bases. The germline V gene has CDR1 SEHNR and CDR2 FQNEAQ (reference sequence). This CDR3 comprises 13 residues. Trimming at V came to 3 bases and at J to 4 bases, leaving 1 base not matched to a gene.

This clonotype turned up a few times. V is TRBV12-3 or TRBV12-4 and J is TRBJ2-7; D call uncertain. This CDR3 is 12 amino acids long. Between the trimmed V and J ends, which lost 3 bases and 3 bases, there was a span of 6 bases. In DNA, the CDR3 is TGTGCCAGCAGTTTTGACCTCTACGAGCAGTACTTC. Translated, it gives CASSFDLYEQYF.

This clonotype appeared a few times. The rearrangement links TRBV7-9 to TRBJ2-4; a weak D match, TRBD1 (6 bases). Germline V gene lookup returns CDR1 SEHNR and CDR2 FQNEAQ (reference sequence). CDR3 size: 13 residues. V lost 4 bases and J 8 bases, leaving 12 bases between the germline ends. The CDR3 sequence: CASSSYPGDIQYF. DNA of the CDR3: TGTGCCAGCAGCTCCTACCCAGGGGACATTCAGTACTTC. Full variable domain (outside the CDR3, taken from reference TRBV7-9 and TRBJ2-4): DTGVSQNPRHKITKRGQNVTFRCDPISEHNRLYWYRQTLGQGPEFLTYFQNEAQLEKSRLLSDRFSAERPKGSFSTLEIQRTEQGDSAMYLCASSSYPGDIQYFGAGTRLSVL.

This clonotype was detected many times. This chain links TRBV7-2 with TRBJ2-1; maybe TRBD2 (6 bases). Germline V CDR1 and CDR2: SGHTA, FQGNSA. With 4 bases removed from V and 7 bases from J, the gap between germline ends came to 23 bases. This CDR3 region has 17 residues. CDR3 bases: TGTGCCAGCAGCTACATCTCCCTCGGAGGGCGGGGAAATGAGCAGTTCTTC. Its translation: CASSYISLGGRGNEQFF.

V and J are TRBV15 and TRBJ2-1; D might be TRBD2 (5 bases). Trimming pared 5 bases from V and 3 bases from J, leaving 8 bases between. This CDR3 is 13 amino acids long. Looked up from germline, CDR1 is LNHNV and CDR2 is YYDKDF (reference sequence). The CDR3, as DNA: TGTGCCACCAGCGTTCGGGACTACAATGAGCAGTTCTTC. Residues: CATSVRDYNEQFF.

This clonotype showed up just a few times. This chain uses TRBV29-1 with TRBJ2-6, with TRBD1 matching over 12 bases. The V segment lost 7 bases and the J segment 3 bases; nucleotides outside the gene matches: 7. Germline V gene data show CDR1 as SQVTM and CDR2 as ANQGSEA. This CDR3 spans 16 amino acids. CDR3 region: CSGRDRGRSGANVLTF. Here the CDR3 DNA reads TGCAGCGGCCGGGACAGGGGGCGAAGTGGGGCCAACGTCCTGACTTTC.

This clonotype was found a few times. The chain links TRBV20-1 to TRBJ2-2; no clear D gene. V lost 2 bases and J 8 bases, leaving 12 bases between the germline ends. Per the germline V gene, CDR1 is DFQATT and CDR2 is SNEGSKA (reference sequence). CDR3 length: 13 amino acids. CDR3 sequence: CSARHAPEGELFF. The CDR3 DNA follows: TGCAGTGCTAGACATGCCCCAGAAGGGGAGCTGTTTTTT.

In this sample, this clonotype turned up many times. This sequence joins TRBV25-1 and TRBJ2-2, with D possibly called TRBD1 or TRBD2 (5 bases each). The CDR3 contains 12 residues. The ends were cut back, 6 bases at V and 5 bases at J, with 7 bases in the middle. Germline CDR1 is MGHDK and CDR2 is SYGVNS. CDR3 amino acids: CASRGRTGELFF. In nucleotides, the CDR3 is TGTGCCAGCAGGGGACGGACCGGGGAGCTGTTTTTT.

The chain has TRBV12-3 or TRBV12-4 and TRBJ2-1, with 10 bases matching TRBD2. The CDR3 is 16 residues long. Trimming at V came to 3 bases and at J to 5 bases, leaving 7 bases not matched to a gene. The CDR3 DNA sequence: TGTGCCAGCAGTTTTAGCCTAGCGGGAGCACACAATGAGCAGTTCTTC. This codes for CASSFSLAGAHNEQFF.

This clonotype appeared a few times. The rearrangement joins TRBV7-9 to TRBJ2-7; D is ambiguous. This CDR3 comprises 11 residues. CDR1 SEHNR and CDR2 FQNEAQ come from the germline V gene (reference sequence). Trimming took 3 bases from V and 6 from J, leaving 6 bases between them. CDR3 protein: CASSFDAEQYF. The DNA of the CDR3 is TGTGCCAGCAGCTTCGACGCCGAGCAGTACTTC. Full variable domain (rest looked up from reference TRBV7-9 and TRBJ2-7): DTGVSQNPRHKITKRGQNVTFRCDPISEHNRLYWYRQTLGQGPEFLTYFQNEAQLEKSRLLSDRFSAERPKGSFSTLEIQRTEQGDSAMYLCASSFDAEQYFGPGTRLTVT.

About this clonotype itself: This clone may be a read error of a much larger clone one base away. The gene calls are TRBV13 and TRBJ2-5; TRBD1 might be the D (5 bases). Trimming stripped 5 bases from V and 1 base from J, with 11 bases between. CDR3 size: 14 residues. Germline CDR1 and CDR2: PRHDT and FYEKMQ (reference sequence). CDR3: CASSHVQAQETQYF. The CDR3 DNA sequence: TGTGCCAGCAGCCATGTACAGGCCCAAGAGACCCAGTACTTC.

This chain uses TRBV20-1 with TRBJ2-3; 13 bases align to TRBD2. With 0 bases clipped from V and 0 bases from J, the junction kept 0 bases outside the gene matches. The CDR3 loop spans 16 amino acids. Germline V gene data show CDR1 as DFQATT and CDR2 as SNEGSKA (reference sequence). CDR3 sequence (DNA): TGCAGTGCTAGAGAACTAGCGGGAGGGAGCACAGATACGCAGTATTTT. Translation gives CSARELAGGSTDTQYF.

This chain connects TRBV15 to TRBJ2-1, with 10 nucleotides matching TRBD2. The CDR3 totals 19 residues. CDR1 LNHNV and CDR2 YYDKDF come from the germline V gene (reference sequence). V was pared by 5 bases and J by 6 bases, with 19 bases of the junction left unmatched. Here the CDR3 DNA reads TGTGCCACCAGCGTGCAGATGAATAGCGGGAGGACTAGATCCAATGAGCAGTTCTTC. Translation gives CATSVQMNSGRTRSNEQFF.

This clonotype turned up a few times. The chain links TRBV29-1 to TRBJ2-7; TRBD2 matches at 9 bases. This CDR3 has 12 amino acids. With 3 bases clipped from V and 6 bases from J, the junction kept 3 bases outside the gene matches. The germline CDR1 and CDR2 sequences are SQVTM and ANQGSEA. The CDR3 reads CSVEGLASEQYF. CDR3 nucleotide sequence: TGCAGCGTTGAGGGACTAGCAAGCGAGCAGTACTTC.

The V gene is TRBV9, the J gene TRBJ1-2; maybe TRBD1 (6 bases). With 4 bases removed from V and 4 bases from J, the gap between germline ends came to 20 bases. Germline-derived CDR1 and CDR2 are SGDLS and YYNGEE. CDR3 size: 16 residues. CDR3 bases: TGTGCCAGCAGCAACGGGCGGGGGCTGTCCCTCTATGGCTACACCTTC. This sequence encodes CASSNGRGLSLYGYTF. The variable domain in full, completed from reference TRBV9 and TRBJ1-2, reads DSGVTQTPKHLITATGQRVTLRCSPRSGDLSVYWYQQSLDQGLQFLIQYYNGEERAKGNILERFSAQQFPDLHSELNLSSLELGDSALYFCASSNGRGLSLYGYTFGSGTRLTVV.

V gene TRBV11-2 combines with J gene TRBJ2-1; 8 nucleotides line up with TRBD2. The V segment lost 4 bases and the J segment 14 bases; nucleotides outside the gene matches: 7. The CDR3 has 12 residues. Germline V CDR1 and CDR2: SGHAT, FQNNGV. The DNA of the CDR3 is TGTGCCAGCAGCTCCATAGCGGGGATCGAGTTCTTC. Translation gives CASSSIAGIEFF.

This clonotype showed up just a few times. J is TRBJ2-3 and V is TRBV13; D is ambiguous. Trimming took off 4 bases at V and 2 bases at J, with 7 bases between the two ends. The V gene's germline CDR1 is PRHDT and CDR2 FYEKMQ (reference sequence). CDR3 length: 13 residues. The CDR3 here is CASSSDLTDTQYF. The CDR3 DNA is TGTGCCAGCAGCTCGGACCTCACAGATACGCAGTATTTT.

CDR3 nucleotide sequence: TGTGCCAGCTCACCCCTAAATGAGGGTAATCGGTTCGAGCAGTACTTC. Protein: CASSPLNEGNRFEQYF. The genes are TRBV18 and TRBJ2-7; tentatively, D is TRBD2 (5 bases). V was clipped by 3 bases and J by 6 bases, with 21 bases between them. CDR1 is KGHSH, CDR2 LQKENI, per germline. There are 16 residues in the CDR3.

This clonotype has a count of ten or more. The V and J genes are TRBV12-3 or TRBV12-4 and TRBJ2-1; D is tentatively TRBD1 or TRBD2 (5 bases each). With 5 bases removed from V and 9 bases from J, the gap between germline ends came to 11 bases. The CDR3 consists of 12 residues. The CDR3 sequence: CASSRGAGEQFF. The CDR3 DNA is TGTGCCAGCAGTCGAGGGGCCGGTGAGCAGTTCTTC.

The chain employs TRBV25-1 and TRBJ2-6; the D gene could be TRBD1 or TRBD2 (6 bases each). The CDR3 runs 17 residues. V was clipped by 6 bases and J by 1 base, with 16 bases between them. CDR1 and CDR2 (germline): MGHDK, SYGVNS. The CDR3 spells CASSDRGPLSGANVLTF. The CDR3 bases are TGTGCCAGCAGCGACCGGGGGCCGCTTTCTGGGGCCAACGTCCTGACTTTC.

The chain combines TRBV9 with TRBJ2-1, with 10 nucleotides matching TRBD2. V trimming: 3 bases; J trimming: 7 bases; junction bases outside the gene matches: 7. Germline V lookup: CDR1 SGDLS, CDR2 YYNGEE. The CDR3 spans 15 residues. DNA for the CDR3: TGTGCCAGCAGCGCCGGGACTAGCGCAGGTAATGAGCAGTTCTTC. Its translation: CASSAGTSAGNEQFF.

This clonotype appeared many times. The V and J genes are TRBV27 and TRBJ2-7, with D possibly being TRBD2 (5 bases). CDR3 size: 16 residues. The V end was cut by 5 bases, the J end by 2 bases, with 19 bases between. CDR1 MNHEY and CDR2 SMNVEV come from the germline V gene (reference sequence). This CDR3 reads CASSAKWGRGTYEQYF. CDR3 coding DNA: TGTGCCAGCAGTGCCAAGTGGGGTCGGGGAACCTACGAGCAGTACTTC.

This clonotype was detected ten times or more. This chain joins TRBV6-5 and TRBJ2-1; TRBD2 agrees at 10 bases. Germline V gives CDR1 MNHEY, CDR2 SVGAGI. After removal of 4 bases from V and 12 bases from J, the junction contained 3 bases not matched to a gene. The length of the CDR3 is 12 residues. In DNA form, the CDR3 reads TGTGCCAGCAGTTCAGCGGGAGGGTGGCAGTTCTTC. It encodes CASSSAGGWQFF.

This sequence joins TRBV19 and TRBJ2-3; 8 nucleotides align to TRBD1. Germline V gives CDR1 LNHDA, CDR2 SQIVND (reference sequence). The V and J ends lost 6 bases and 2 bases, in that order; junction bases with no gene match: 19. CDR3 size: 19 residues. The CDR3 loop is CASSLAGGAPLQATDTQYF. In nucleotides, the CDR3 is TGTGCCAGTAGCCTGGCAGGGGGCGCCCCGTTGCAGGCCACAGATACGCAGTATTTT.

This clonotype has only a few counts. J is TRBJ2-1 and V is TRBV6-2 or TRBV6-3; 9 bases align to TRBD1. Germline V gene sequence: CDR1 MNHEY, CDR2 SVGEGT. The CDR3 consists of 17 residues. The junction had 13 bases not matched to a gene; V was cut back by 6 bases and J by 4 bases. DNA of the CDR3: TGTGCCAGCAGCAAACCACCGGGACAGGGAGTTTACAATGAGCAGTTCTTC. It yields the protein CASSKPPGQGVYNEQFF.

The rearrangement uses TRBV7-8 and TRBJ1-1; a weak D match, TRBD1 (5 bases). The germline CDR1 and CDR2 sequences are SGHVS and FQNEAQ. The CDR3 extends over 14 amino acids. Trimming cost V 6 bases and J 4 bases, with 15 bases left between them. The CDR3 spells CASSQGAGGTEAFF. CDR3 DNA: TGTGCCAGCAGTCAAGGGGCTGGGGGCACTGAAGCTTTCTTT.

The table lists this clonotype with a few counts. The chain uses TRBV9 and TRBJ2-2; 7 bases fit TRBD2. Germline V CDR1 and CDR2: SGDLS, YYNGEE. V dropped 3 bases and J dropped 3; count of bases not matched to a gene: 11. The length of the CDR3 is 17 residues. The CDR3 DNA follows: TGTGCCAGCAGCGCACCCCGGAGCGGGACGGACACCGGGGAGCTGTTTTTT. It yields the protein CASSAPRSGTDTGELFF.

This clonotype was seen more than once but under ten times. This chain joins TRBV10-3 and TRBJ2-7; D may match TRBD1 or TRBD2 (6 bases each). Between the trimmed V and J ends, which lost 7 bases and 2 bases, there was a span of 15 bases. Germline V gene lookup returns CDR1 ENHRY and CDR2 SYGVKD. CDR3 size: 14 residues. This chain's CDR3 is CAIKGGHQAYEQYF. CDR3 sequence (DNA): TGTGCCATCAAGGGGGGTCACCAAGCCTACGAGCAGTACTTC.

V usage is TRBV27 and J usage is TRBJ2-1, with TRBD1 as a possible D gene (7 bases). This CDR3 is 15 amino acids long. Trimming shortened V by 3 bases and J by 6 bases, and 15 bases separated the two germline ends. Germline CDR1 and CDR2: MNHEY and SMNVEV (reference sequence). CDR3 protein: CASSFGGTEGNEQFF. The CDR3 DNA sequence: TGTGCCAGCAGTTTCGGCGGGACAGAGGGCAATGAGCAGTTCTTC.

The chain recombines TRBV4-3 with TRBJ2-5; 10 positions match TRBD1. This CDR3 region has 18 residues. J was trimmed by 7 bases and V by 2 bases; bases with no gene match: 16. Germline CDR1 LGHNA, CDR2 YSLEER. As DNA, the CDR3 is TGCGCCAGCAGCCAAAAACCGGGACAGGGGCGTCGTCTGGCGACCCAGTACTTC. Amino acids: CASSQKPGQGRRLATQYF.